Listed here are 5 T cell receptor beta chains from one sample, sequenced in a study of cytomegalovirus exposure and HLA in healthy donors. The data were produced by immunoSEQ multiplex PCR, yet TCRdb's version contains in-frame clones alone and is incomplete. Here the sample spans 250,000 or so clones, 85% to 90% being singletons. Sequencing was done on a sample of PBMCs. Receptors originate from a young woman in good health and CMV-seronegative.

The chain couples TRBV10-2 to TRBJ1-6, with D possibly matching TRBD1 (6 bases). V gave up 6 bases and J gave up 9 bases, with 15 bases separating them. This CDR3 region has 14 residues. Germline CDR1 reads WSHSY; CDR2 reads SAAADI. The CDR3 loop is CASSDQGLGSPLHF. DNA of the CDR3: TGCGCCAGCAGCGACCAGGGGCTTGGTTCACCCCTCCACTTT.

V is TRBV11-2 and J is TRBJ2-1; TRBD2 agrees at 15 bases. CDR1 and CDR2 (germline): SGHAT, FQNNGV. V shed 4 bases, J shed 0 bases, and the junction held 7 bases outside the gene matches. The CDR3 contains 19 residues. CDR3 nucleotides: TGTGCCAGCAGCTCGCCGGGACTAGCGGGGGGCATCTCCTACAATGAGCAGTTCTTC. Its protein product is CASSSPGLAGGISYNEQFF.

The V gene is TRBV30, the J gene TRBJ1-1; 7 nucleotides line up with TRBD1. V trimming: 0 bases; J trimming: 4 bases; junction bases outside the gene matches: 5. Germline V CDR1 and CDR2: GTSNPN, SVGIG (reference sequence). The CDR3 runs to 14 residues. CDR3 amino acids: CAWSVLPGGTEAFF. As DNA, the CDR3 is TGTGCCTGGAGTGTACTCCCAGGGGGCACTGAAGCTTTCTTT.

This clone was counted at least ten times. V is TRBV19 and J is TRBJ1-6; D remains unclear. The V gene lost 7 bases and the J gene lost 0 bases, with 10 bases spanning the gap. The CDR3 is made up of 15 amino acids. Germline-derived CDR1 and CDR2 are LNHDA and SQIVND (reference sequence). DNA of the CDR3: TGTGCCAGTAAGATAACGAGCTCCTATAATTCACCCCTCCACTTT. Translated, it gives CASKITSSYNSPLHF.

The V call is TRBV19, the J call TRBJ2-7; tentative D call: TRBD2 (7 bases). The V end lost 3 bases, the J end lost 3 bases, and 24 bases lay between the germline ends. The CDR3 consists of 18 residues. CDR1 LNHDA and CDR2 SQIVND come from the germline V gene (reference sequence). CDR3 DNA sequence: TGTGCCAGTAGTATGTCCGGCGGGGGCGATACTTTTTTCTACGAGCAGTACTTC. As protein: CASSMSGGGDTFFYEQYF.